A selection of T cell receptor beta chains follows, all from one sample in a study of blood T cell repertoires in COVID-19. Repertoires were generated with immunoSEQ multiplex PCR, while TCRdb's copy carries only in-frame clones and drops some. The repertoire consists of under 300,000 clones, with around nine tenths occurring once and the leading ten covering 1.5% to 2%. Sequencing input: PBMCs or T cells enriched from blood (not recorded which). The receptor set was obtained from a woman aged 60-75 years who had recovered from COVID-19. Each CDR3 is given with its conserved first and last residue. The order of the fields is J gene, V gene, CDR3 protein.

TRBJ1-1	TRBV11-3	CASSFSGGNTEAFF
TRBJ2-5	TRBV5-6	CASTQGETQYF
TRBJ2-7	TRBV27	CASSLLAGQSYEQYF
TRBJ1-3	TRBV30	CAWRAGAKGNTIYF
TRBJ2-2	TRBV11-3	CASSLASVFGVNTGELFF
TRBJ2-1	TRBV24-1	CAAGLPGTGRNEQFF
TRBJ1-4	TRBV2	CASNVGGSGNEKLFF
TRBJ1-3	TRBV3-1/TRBV3-2	CASSQDWGRRATGNTIYF
TRBJ1-2	TRBV5-1	CASSMTTGSSIYGYTF
TRBJ1-2	TRBV5-4	CASSLTGDNYGYTF